This T cell receptor beta chain came from a study of blood T cell repertoires in COVID-19. V shed 1 base and J shed 4 bases, with 7 bases lying between them. Germline loops: CDR1 LNHDA, CDR2 SQIVND (reference sequence). The CDR3 spans 13 residues. Assay used: immunoSEQ multiplex PCR; TCRdb lists only in-frame clones, some missing. The sample has around 100,000 clones, more than 75% seen once. The material sequenced was peripheral blood. This chain uses TRBV19 with TRBJ2-5; D gene unclear. The sequence was obtained from a human donor in a cohort sampled during active COVID-19. Here the CDR3 DNA reads TGTGCCAGTAGTATAGGAGGCTTAGAGACCCAGTACTTC. Its protein product is CASSIGGLETQYF.